This paragraph reports one T cell receptor (beta chain). The antigen remains unidentified. TCRdb independently ran MiXCR on the RT-PCR reads; one entry per CDR3 protein. The sample consists of some 190,000 distinct CDR3 sequences, around 15% of them appearing once. The CDR3 contains 15 residues. The germline V gene has CDR1 LNHDA and CDR2 SQIVND (reference sequence). Trimming removed 3 bases from V and 0 bases from J, with 11 bases in between. This specimen comes from a study of response to subunit inactivated influenza vaccine. Overall study findings and caveats: Researchers suggested that each seasonal influenza vaccination recruits few new T cells.

Sequencing used CD8+ T cells sorted from PBMCs, obtained roughly 5 days after vaccination. The chain uses TRBV19 and TRBJ2-5; a weak D match, TRBD1 (6 bases). The sequence came from a man in his forties or fifties who received an inactivated influenza vaccine. The CDR3 bases are TGTGCCAGTAGTATTTGGGACACCGACCAAGAGACCCAGTACTTC. Translation gives CASSIWDTDQETQYF.